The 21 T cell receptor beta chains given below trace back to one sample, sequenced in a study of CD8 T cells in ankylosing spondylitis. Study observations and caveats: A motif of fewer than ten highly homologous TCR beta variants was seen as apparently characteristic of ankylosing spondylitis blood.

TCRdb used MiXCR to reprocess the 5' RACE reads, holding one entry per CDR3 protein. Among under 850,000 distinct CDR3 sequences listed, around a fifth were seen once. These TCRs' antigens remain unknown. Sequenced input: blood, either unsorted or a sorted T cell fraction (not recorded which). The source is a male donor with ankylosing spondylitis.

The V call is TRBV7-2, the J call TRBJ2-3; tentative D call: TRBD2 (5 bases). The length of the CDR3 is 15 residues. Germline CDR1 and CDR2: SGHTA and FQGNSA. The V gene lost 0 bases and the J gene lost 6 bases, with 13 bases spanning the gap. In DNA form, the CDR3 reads TGTGCCAGCAGCTTAGCCAGCGGCCGCTGCGATACGCAGTATTTT. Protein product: CASSLASGRCDTQYF.

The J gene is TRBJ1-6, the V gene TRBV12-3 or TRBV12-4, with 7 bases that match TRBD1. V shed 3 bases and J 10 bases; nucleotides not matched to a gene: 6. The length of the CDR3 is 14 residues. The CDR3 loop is CASSFQTGDSPLHF. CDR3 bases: TGTGCCAGCAGTTTCCAAACAGGGGACTCACCCCTCCACTTT.

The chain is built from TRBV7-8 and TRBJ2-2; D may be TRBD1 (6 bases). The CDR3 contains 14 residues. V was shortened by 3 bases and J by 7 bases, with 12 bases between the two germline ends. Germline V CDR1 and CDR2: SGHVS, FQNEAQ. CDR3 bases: TGTGCCAGCAGCTTTTCAGGGGAGTTCGGGGAGCTGTTTTTT. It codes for CASSFSGEFGELFF.

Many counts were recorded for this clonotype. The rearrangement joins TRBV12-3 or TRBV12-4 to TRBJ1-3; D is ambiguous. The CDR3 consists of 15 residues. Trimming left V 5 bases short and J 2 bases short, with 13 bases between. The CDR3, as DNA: TGTGCCAGCAGTCAGCTTATGACCCCTGGAAACACCATATATTTT. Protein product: CASSQLMTPGNTIYF.

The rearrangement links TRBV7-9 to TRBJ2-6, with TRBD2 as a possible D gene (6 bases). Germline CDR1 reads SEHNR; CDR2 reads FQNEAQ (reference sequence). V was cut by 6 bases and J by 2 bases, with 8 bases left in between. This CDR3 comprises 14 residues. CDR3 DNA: TGTGCCAGCAGACCGGGGGCTGGGGCCAACGTCCTGACTTTC. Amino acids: CASRPGAGANVLTF.

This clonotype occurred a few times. This CDR3 reads CAISESPGPGYEQYF. In DNA form, the CDR3 reads TGTGCCATCAGTGAGTCTCCAGGACCGGGATACGAGCAGTACTTC. The chain links TRBV10-3 to TRBJ2-7, with a weak D call TRBD2 (5 bases). Germline V lookup: CDR1 ENHRY, CDR2 SYGVKD. The V gene lost 0 bases and the J gene lost 4 bases, with 13 bases spanning the gap. This CDR3 is 15 amino acids long.

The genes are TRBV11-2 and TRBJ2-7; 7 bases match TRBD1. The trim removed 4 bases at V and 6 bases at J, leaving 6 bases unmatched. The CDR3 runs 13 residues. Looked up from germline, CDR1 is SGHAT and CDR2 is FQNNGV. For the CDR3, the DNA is TGTGCCAGCAGCTCTGACAGGGAAGGCGAGCAGTACTTC. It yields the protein CASSSDREGEQYF.

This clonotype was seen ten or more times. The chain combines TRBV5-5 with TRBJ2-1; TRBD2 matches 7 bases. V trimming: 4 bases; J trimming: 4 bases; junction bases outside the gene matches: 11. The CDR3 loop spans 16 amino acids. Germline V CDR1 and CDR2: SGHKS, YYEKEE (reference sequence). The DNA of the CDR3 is TGTGCCAGCAGCCGAGCCGGGACTAAACTGTACAATGAGCAGTTCTTC. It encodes CASSRAGTKLYNEQFF.

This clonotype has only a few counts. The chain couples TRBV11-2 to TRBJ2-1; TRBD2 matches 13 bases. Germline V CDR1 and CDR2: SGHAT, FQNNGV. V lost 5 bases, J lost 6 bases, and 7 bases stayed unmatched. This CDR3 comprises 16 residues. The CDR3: CASSPPGLAGLNEQFF. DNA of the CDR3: TGTGCCAGCAGCCCACCGGGACTAGCGGGGCTCAATGAGCAGTTCTTC.

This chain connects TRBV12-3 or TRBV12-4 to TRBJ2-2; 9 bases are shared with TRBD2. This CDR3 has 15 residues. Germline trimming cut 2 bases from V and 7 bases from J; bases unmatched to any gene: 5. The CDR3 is CASSLPAGGIGELFF. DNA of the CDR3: TGTGCCAGCAGTTTACCCGCGGGAGGGATCGGGGAGCTGTTTTTT.

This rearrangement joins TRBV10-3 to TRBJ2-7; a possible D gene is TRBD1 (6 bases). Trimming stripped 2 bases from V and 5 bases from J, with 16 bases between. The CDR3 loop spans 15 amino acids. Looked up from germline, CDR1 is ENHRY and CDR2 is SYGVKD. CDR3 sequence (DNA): TGTGCCATCAGTGAGGTCGTGCGCCAGGGGAACGAGCAGTACTTC. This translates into CAISEVVRQGNEQYF.

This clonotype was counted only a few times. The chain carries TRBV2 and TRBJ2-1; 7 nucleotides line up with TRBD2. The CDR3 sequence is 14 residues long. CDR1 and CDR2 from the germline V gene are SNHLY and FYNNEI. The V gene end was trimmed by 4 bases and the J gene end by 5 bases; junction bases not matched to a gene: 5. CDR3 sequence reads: CASSVASGNNEQFF. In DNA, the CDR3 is TGTGCCAGCAGTGTGGCTAGCGGAAACAATGAGCAGTTCTTC.

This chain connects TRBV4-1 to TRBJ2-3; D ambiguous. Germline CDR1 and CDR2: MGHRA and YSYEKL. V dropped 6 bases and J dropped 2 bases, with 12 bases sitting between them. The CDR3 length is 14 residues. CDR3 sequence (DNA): TGCGCCAGCAGGGAAAGAGGTGACACAGATACGCAGTATTTT. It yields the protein CASRERGDTDTQYF.

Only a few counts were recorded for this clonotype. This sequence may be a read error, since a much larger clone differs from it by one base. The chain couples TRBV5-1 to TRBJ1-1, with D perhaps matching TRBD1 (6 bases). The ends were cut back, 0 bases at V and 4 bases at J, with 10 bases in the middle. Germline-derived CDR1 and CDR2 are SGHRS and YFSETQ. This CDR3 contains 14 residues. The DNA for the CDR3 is TGCGCCAGCAGCTTGGTGGTCAGGGGCACTGAAGCTTTCTTT. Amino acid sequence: CASSLVVRGTEAFF.

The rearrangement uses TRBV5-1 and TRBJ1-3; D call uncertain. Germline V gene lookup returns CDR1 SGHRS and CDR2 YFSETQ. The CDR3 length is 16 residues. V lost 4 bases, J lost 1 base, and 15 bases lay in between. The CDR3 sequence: CASSPRPGESGNTIYF. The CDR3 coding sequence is TGCGCCAGCAGCCCACGGCCCGGGGAGTCTGGAAACACCATATATTTT. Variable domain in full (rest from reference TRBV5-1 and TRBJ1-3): KAGVTQTPRYLIKTRGQQVTLSCSPISGHRSVSWYQQTPGQGLQFLFEYFSETQRNKGNFPGRFSGRQFSNSRSEMNVSTLELGDSALYLCASSPRPGESGNTIYFGEGSWLTVV.

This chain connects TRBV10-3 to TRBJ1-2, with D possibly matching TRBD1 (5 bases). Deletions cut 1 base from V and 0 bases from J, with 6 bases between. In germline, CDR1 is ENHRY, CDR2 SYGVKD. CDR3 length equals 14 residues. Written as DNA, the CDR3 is TGTGCCATCAGTGAGTGGGACCCTAACTATGGCTACACCTTC. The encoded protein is CAISEWDPNYGYTF.

Here the CDR3 DNA reads TGCAGCGTCCGGGCAGGGAACACTGAAGCTTTCTTT. Its translation is CSVRAGNTEAFF. J is TRBJ1-1 and V is TRBV29-1; D uncertain. Germline V gene data show CDR1 as SQVTM and CDR2 as ANQGSEA. There are 12 residues in the CDR3. Trimming cost V 6 bases and J 1 base, with 9 bases left between them.

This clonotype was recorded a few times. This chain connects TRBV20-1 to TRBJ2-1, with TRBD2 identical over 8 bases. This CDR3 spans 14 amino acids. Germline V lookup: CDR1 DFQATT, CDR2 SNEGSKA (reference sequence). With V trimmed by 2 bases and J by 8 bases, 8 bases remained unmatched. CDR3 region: CSARKAGAGDEQFF. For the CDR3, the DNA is TGCAGTGCTAGAAAAGCGGGGGCAGGGGATGAGCAGTTCTTC.

The CDR3: CAIRAGTEAYEQYF. DNA for the CDR3: TGTGCCATCAGAGCCGGGACGGAGGCCTACGAGCAGTACTTC. This sequence joins TRBV10-3 and TRBJ2-7, with D perhaps TRBD1 or TRBD2 (5 bases each). Germline-derived CDR1 and CDR2 are ENHRY and SYGVKD. V was clipped by 6 bases and J by 2 bases, with 14 bases between them. The CDR3 sequence is 14 residues long.

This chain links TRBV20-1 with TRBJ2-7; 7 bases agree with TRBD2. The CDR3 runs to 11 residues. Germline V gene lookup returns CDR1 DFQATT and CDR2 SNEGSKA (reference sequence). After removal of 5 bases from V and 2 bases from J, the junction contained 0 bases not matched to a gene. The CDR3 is CSAGTTYEQYF. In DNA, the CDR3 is TGCAGTGCTGGGACTACCTACGAGCAGTACTTC.

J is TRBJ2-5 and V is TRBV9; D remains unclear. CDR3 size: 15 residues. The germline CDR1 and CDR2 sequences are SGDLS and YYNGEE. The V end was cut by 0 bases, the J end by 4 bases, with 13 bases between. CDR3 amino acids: CASSVEDRALETQYF. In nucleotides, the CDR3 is TGTGCCAGCAGCGTAGAGGATAGGGCCCTAGAGACCCAGTACTTC.